This TCR beta chain was recorded in a study of blood T cell repertoires in COVID-19. Study summary: Both acute and convalescent COVID-19 samples were obtained from the United States, Italy and Spain. T cells, B-cell-depleted T cells, or PBMCs supplied cDNA or gDNA.

How the authors handled the data: Amplified reference gene primers provided the basis for estimating nucleated cell counts. Sequencing was performed with immunoSEQ multiplex PCR; in TCRdb, only in-frame clones are kept and a portion is missing. The DNA gave D and trimming, while V, J and clone size come from that table. The sample holds hundreds of thousands of clones, approximately 80% seen once. Turning to this clone: At one of its ends the junction is not consistent with the germline gene, which may arise from a read error.

Germline-derived CDR1 and CDR2 are LGHDT and YNNKEL (reference sequence). The CDR3 consists of 12 residues. The specimen was peripheral blood. The chain joins TRBV3-1 (or the pseudogene TRBV3-2) to TRBJ2-7; D is undetermined. This clonotype was sampled from a woman between 45 and 65 years old with acute or convalescent COVID-19. In DNA form, the CDR3 reads TGTGCCAGCAGCGATTCTCCCTACGAACAGTACTTC. It encodes CASSDSPYEQYF.